Listed below are T cell receptor beta chains from one sample, sequenced in a study of graft-versus-host responses after intestinal transplantation. The method was immunoSEQ multiplex PCR; TCRdb's version includes in-frame clones alone and lacks a portion of them. The repertoire includes over 55,000 clones, 90% of them detected once, and about 1.3% sits in the top ten. These receptors' targets are unknown. Sample: unstimulated CD8+ T cells sorted from spleen or lymph node cells, taken before intestinal transplant. These receptors were taken from a human donor who received an intestinal transplant. Each CDR3 is given with its conserved first and last residue. Fields, in order: V gene, clone size, J gene, D gene, CDR3 protein, CDR3 DNA. The D gene is left open where the match is weak. Not all rows give a size; the values are once, few, many and, for expanded clones, a class.

TRBV7-9	NA	TRBJ2-7	NA	CASSFGFEQCF	TGTGCCAGCAGCTTCGGGTTCGAGCAGTGCTTC
TRBV6-5	NA	TRBJ2-1	TRBD1	CASSHFGTGEFF	TGTGCCAGCAGTCATTTCGGGACAGGAGAGTTCTTC
TRBV11-2	NA	TRBJ1-1	NA	CASKTGSNTEAFF	TGTGCCAGCAAGACCGGGTCGAACACTGAAGCTTTCTTT
TRBV5-6	NA	TRBJ1-6	NA	CASSGHSPLHF	TGTGCCAGCAGCGGGCATTCACCCCTCCACTTT
TRBV2	NA	TRBJ2-3	TRBD2	CASSDPAGTSATSTDTQYF	TGTGCCAGCAGTGATCCCGCCGGGACTAGCGCAACTAGCACAGATACGCAGTATTTT
TRBV7-3	NA	TRBJ1-2	NA	CASSFQGSEYGYTF	TGTGCCAGCAGCTTCCAGGGTTCGGAGTATGGCTACACCTTC
TRBV9	NA	TRBJ2-3	TRBD2	CASSPSSGVPDTQYF	TGTGCCAGCAGCCCTTCTAGCGGGGTGCCAGATACGCAGTATTTT
TRBV11-2	NA	TRBJ1-3	TRBD1	CASSPGGGLGNTIYF	TGTGCCAGCAGCCCAGGGGGAGGCCTCGGAAACACCATATATTTT
TRBV9	NA	TRBJ2-2	NA	CASSPGWSGELFF	TGTGCCAGCAGCCCAGGGTGGTCCGGGGAGCTGTTTTTT
TRBV6-5	NA	TRBJ1-4	TRBD1	CASSYAGQGAEKLFF	TGTGCCAGCAGTTACGCTGGACAGGGGGCTGAAAAACTGTTTTTT
TRBV19	once	TRBJ1-1	NA	CASSSGVTEAFF	TGTGCCAGTAGTTCGGGGGTCACTGAAGCTTTCTTT
TRBV27	NA	TRBJ1-2	NA	CASSPAGGAAGYTF	TGTGCCAGCAGTCCCGCTGGGGGGGCTGCTGGCTACACCTTC
TRBV4-1	NA	TRBJ2-7	TRBD1	CASSQGQGKEQYF	TGCGCCAGCAGCCAGGGACAGGGAAAAGAGCAGTACTTC
TRBV9	NA	TRBJ1-1	NA	CASSVVGFAGTEAFF	TGCGCCAGCAGCGTAGTTGGATTCGCGGGCACTGAAGCTTTCTTT
TRBV7-3	NA	TRBJ2-3	NA	CASSLNPGLPGDTQYF	TGTGCCAGCAGCCTAAACCCGGGACTCCCGGGGGATACGCAGTATTTT
TRBV6-5	once	TRBJ2-3	TRBD2	CATNPSGGAGDTQYF	TGTGCCACCAACCCTAGCGGGGGGGCAGGTGATACGCAGTATTTT
TRBV7-2	NA	TRBJ2-7	TRBD2	CASSSSGGTTGLTYEQYF	TGTGCCAGCAGCAGTAGCGGGGGGACCACGGGGCTTACCTACGAGCAGTACTTC
TRBV7-8	NA	TRBJ2-5	TRBD2	CASSLAAGTSSGETQYF	TGTGCCAGCAGCTTGGCCGCCGGGACTAGCTCCGGAGAGACCCAGTACTTC
TRBV2	NA	TRBJ1-4	TRBD1	CASSEATGPGEKLFF	TGTGCCAGCAGTGAAGCGACAGGGCCGGGTGAAAAACTGTTTTTT
TRBV29-1	few	TRBJ2-7	TRBD2	CSVESAGGAGSYEQYF	TGCAGCGTTGAGTCGGCGGGGGGCGCCGGTTCCTACGAGCAGTACTTC
TRBV7-2	NA	TRBJ2-1	NA	CASTIWDSGSNEQFF	TGTGCCAGCACCATATGGGATAGCGGTTCGAATGAGCAGTTCTTC
TRBV6-6	NA	TRBJ2-7	TRBD1	CASMRGPVAYEQYF	TGTGCCAGCATGAGGGGGCCTGTGGCCTACGAGCAGTACTTC
TRBV9	NA	TRBJ2-7	TRBD2	CASSVDGGAAYEQYF	TGTGCCAGCAGCGTAGACGGGGGGGCCGCCTACGAGCAGTACTTC
TRBV25-1	NA	TRBJ2-7	TRBD1	CASSEYGTGGYYEQYF	TGTGCCAGCAGTGAATACGGGACAGGGGGATACTACGAGCAGTACTTC
TRBV29-1	NA	TRBJ1-1	TRBD1	CSVVTGGTEAFF	TGCAGCGTGGTAACAGGGGGCACTGAAGCTTTCTTT
TRBV10-3	NA	TRBJ1-4	NA	CAIRILDHSGNEKLFF	TGTGCCATCAGGATACTCGACCACTCGGGTAATGAAAAACTGTTTTTT
TRBV5-5	NA	TRBJ2-3	NA	CASSAGGDTQYF	TGTGCCAGCAGCGCAGGGGGGGATACGCAGTATTTT
TRBV4-1	NA	TRBJ2-7	TRBD2	CASSQGVSGIYEQYF	TGCGCCAGCAGCCAAGGAGTTAGCGGGATCTACGAGCAGTACTTC
TRBV9	once	TRBJ2-1	TRBD1	CASSVVDRGLDEQFF	TGTGCCAGCAGCGTAGTGGACAGGGGGCTGGATGAGCAGTTCTTC
TRBV9	NA	TRBJ2-7	NA	CASSVGGQGGDEQYF	TGTGCCAGCAGCGTAGGTGGCCAAGGCGGGGACGAGCAGTACTTC
TRBV18	once	TRBJ2-7	NA	CASSGEDSYEQYF	TGTGCCAGCTCGGGCGAGGACAGTTACGAGCAGTACTTC
TRBV13	NA	TRBJ1-6	NA	CASSPNGVFGNSPLHF	TGTGCCAGCAGCCCTAACGGGGTGTTCGGCAATTCACCCCTCCACTTT
TRBV5-5	NA	TRBJ1-3	NA	CASSDGLASGNTIYF	TGTGCCAGCAGCGACGGACTCGCCTCTGGAAACACCATATATTTT
TRBV27	NA	TRBJ1-2	NA	CASRLGGVGGYTF	TGTGCCAGCCGATTGGGGGGTGTCGGTGGCTACACCTTC
TRBV9	few	TRBJ1-5	NA	CASSVGGGNQPQHF	TGTGCCAGCAGCGTAGGGGGGGGCAATCAGCCCCAGCATTTT
TRBV5-6	NA	TRBJ2-7	NA	CASSLGPGTYEQYF	TGTGCCAGCAGCTTGGGGCCAGGGACCTACGAGCAGTACTTC
TRBV4-1	NA	TRBJ1-5	TRBD1	CASSQGQGANQPQHF	TGCGCCAGCAGCCAAGGACAGGGTGCCAATCAGCCCCAGCATTTT
TRBV19	NA	TRBJ1-2	TRBD1	CASSIGGGDGYTF	TGTGCCAGTAGTATAGGAGGGGGCGATGGCTACACCTTC
TRBV18	NA	TRBJ1-5	TRBD1	CASSLPGQGTNQPQHF	TGTGCCAGCTCACTCCCGGGACAGGGAACAAATCAGCCCCAGCATTTT
TRBV7-9	NA	TRBJ2-2	TRBD1	CASSHAPGTANTGELFF	TGTGCCAGCAGCCACGCCCCCGGGACAGCGAACACCGGGGAGCTGTTTTTT
TRBV5-6	NA	TRBJ2-3	NA	CASSSLGGGRSDTQYF	TGTGCCAGCAGCTCGCTTGGGGGGGGCAGGTCAGATACGCAGTATTTT
TRBV5-1	once	TRBJ1-1	NA	CASSLSTGEAFF	TGCGCCAGCAGCTTGAGCACAGGCGAAGCTTTCTTT
TRBV7-9	NA	TRBJ2-7	NA	CASSLVEQDEQYF	TGTGCCAGCAGCTTAGTAGAGCAGGACGAGCAGTACTTC
TRBV6-4	NA	TRBJ1-3	TRBD1	CARPGTGVGGGNTIYF	TGTGCCAGACCCGGGACAGGGGTAGGGGGTGGAAACACCATATATTTT
TRBV5-4	NA	TRBJ2-2	NA	CASSKGGGELFF	TGTGCCAGCAGCAAGGGAGGCGGGGAGCTGTTTTTT
TRBV10-3	NA	TRBJ2-1	NA	CAISEGSSYNEQFF	TGTGCCATCAGTGAGGGGAGCTCCTACAATGAGCAGTTCTTC
TRBV2	NA	TRBJ1-2	TRBD1	CASNPGQLIYGYTF	TGTGCCAGCAACCCGGGACAGCTGATCTATGGCTACACCTTC
TRBV27	NA	TRBJ2-5	TRBD1	CASSPWTGQTQYF	TGTGCCAGCAGCCCATGGACAGGACAGACCCAGTACTTC
TRBV10-3	NA	TRBJ2-1	TRBD2	CAISATSGGNNEQFF	TGTGCCATCAGCGCGACTAGCGGGGGAAACAATGAGCAGTTCTTC
TRBV11-2	NA	TRBJ2-1	NA	CASSLDPWGRWYNEQFF	TGTGCCAGCAGCTTAGACCCATGGGGGCGTTGGTACAATGAGCAGTTCTTC
TRBV19	NA	TRBJ1-1	NA	CASGHPNTEAFF	TGTGCCAGTGGACATCCGAACACTGAAGCTTTCTTT
TRBV6-5	NA	TRBJ1-2	TRBD1	CASTWDRNYGYTF	TGTGCCAGCACCTGGGACAGAAACTATGGCTACACCTTC
TRBV7-2	NA	TRBJ2-3	TRBD2	CASSSGTSGGPGTQYF	TGTGCCAGCAGCTCGGGGACTAGCGGGGGCCCCGGGACGCAGTATTTT
TRBV4-1	NA	TRBJ2-1	NA	CASSGYRTKDNEQFF	TGCGCCAGCAGCGGGTACAGGACGAAAGACAATGAGCAGTTCTTC
TRBV6-5	NA	TRBJ1-5	NA	CASSAGQPQHF	TGTGCCAGCTCGGCGGGGCAGCCCCAGCATTTT
TRBV9	NA	TRBJ2-1	TRBD2	CASSGPRFAGGHSYNEQFF	TGTGCCAGCAGCGGGCCCCGATTTGCGGGGGGCCACTCCTACAATGAGCAGTTCTTC
TRBV6-4	NA	TRBJ2-7	NA	CASSDFLQDEQYF	TGTGCCAGCAGTGACTTCCTTCAGGACGAGCAGTACTTC
TRBV12-5	once	TRBJ1-1	NA	CASGVGTSGVNTEAFF	TGTGCTAGTGGTGTAGGGACGTCGGGGGTGAATACTGAAGCTTTCTTT
TRBV6-4	NA	TRBJ2-1	NA	CAIQTGSSGEQFF	TGTGCCATTCAGACAGGCAGTTCTGGTGAGCAGTTCTTC
TRBV6-6	NA	TRBJ1-1	TRBD1	CASSYSAGGTEAFF	TGTGCCAGCAGTTACTCGGCAGGGGGGACTGAAGCTTTCTTT